One and the same sample provided the 7 T cell receptor beta chains below, sequenced in a study of blood T cell repertoires in COVID-19. Assay used: immunoSEQ multiplex PCR; TCRdb lists only in-frame clones, some missing. The repertoire includes fewer than 400,000 clones, roughly 90% of them detected once, and under 3% sits in the top ten. Sequenced sample: peripheral blood. The receptor source for this set is a woman under 40 with COVID-19, enrolled during active disease.

This chain links TRBV7-9 with TRBJ2-1, with TRBD2 as a possible D gene (6 bases). V was cut by 5 bases and J by 9 bases, with 20 bases left in between. Germline V gene data show CDR1 as SEHNR and CDR2 as FQNEAQ (reference sequence). The CDR3 runs 15 residues. In nucleotides, the CDR3 is TGTGCCAGCAGCCATCGACTAGTTATTAGTGCTGAGCAGTTCTTC. It specifies CASSHRLVISAEQFF.

The chain joins TRBV6-5 to TRBJ1-5, with 9 bases matching TRBD1. CDR1 is MNHEY, CDR2 SVGAGI, per germline. The CDR3 has 14 residues. With V trimmed by 5 bases and J by 6 bases, 5 bases remained unmatched. The CDR3 is CASSPPGQGQPQHF. CDR3 sequence (DNA): TGTGCCAGCAGTCCGCCGGGACAGGGTCAGCCCCAGCATTTT.

The chain couples TRBV6-4 to TRBJ2-6; 8 positions match TRBD2. Germline lookup yields CDR1 MRHNA and CDR2 SNTAGT. With 6 bases clipped from V and 4 bases from J, the junction kept 11 bases outside the gene matches. The CDR3 consists of 17 residues. The CDR3 loop is CASRSGSGASGANVLTF. In DNA form, the CDR3 reads TGTGCCAGCAGAAGCGGGAGCGGCGCCTCCGGGGCCAACGTCCTGACTTTC.

V usage is TRBV6-5 and J usage is TRBJ1-5; possibly TRBD1 for D (6 bases). V was clipped by 5 bases and J by 5 bases, with 7 bases between them. Germline-derived CDR1 and CDR2 are MNHEY and SVGAGI. This CDR3 is built from 12 residues. The CDR3 reads CASSKGDQPQHF. The CDR3 nucleotides are TGTGCCAGCAGTAAGGGGGATCAGCCCCAGCATTTT.

Note on this clone: The junction departs from germline at one end; a sequencing error may be responsible. The chain recombines TRBV6-1 with TRBJ2-7, with a weak D call TRBD1 (6 bases). Germline V gene data show CDR1 as MNHNS and CDR2 as SASEGT. CDR3 length: 12 residues. CDR3 DNA sequence: TGTGCCAGCGGTGAAACAGGGTTAGGACAGTACTTC. Encoded protein: CASGETGLGQYF.

V usage is TRBV24-1 and J usage is TRBJ1-2; D is perhaps TRBD1 (6 bases). Per germline, CDR1 KGHDR and CDR2 SFDVKD. The CDR3 length is 13 residues. Trimming removed 4 bases at V and 5 bases at J, with 10 bases between. In DNA, the CDR3 is TGTGCCACCAGTGAGGGGACACCTTATGGCTACACCTTC. Translated, it gives CATSEGTPYGYTF.

The gene calls are TRBV10-3 and TRBJ1-2; the match to TRBD1 covers 9 bases. V was pared by 11 bases and J by 6 bases, with 4 bases of the junction left unmatched. CDR1 is ENHRY, CDR2 SYGVKD, per germline. The CDR3 has 11 amino acids. The CDR3: CAATGGHGYTF. The CDR3 coding sequence is TGTGCCGCCACAGGGGGCCATGGCTACACCTTC.